This T cell receptor beta chain is from a study of cytomegalovirus exposure and HLA in healthy donors. CDR1 is LNHDA, CDR2 SQIVND, per germline (reference sequence). The ends lost 0 bases at V and 3 bases at J; junction bases unmatched: 7. The CDR3 consists of 18 residues. Use of 60 Vbeta and 13 Jbeta primers characterized the PCR. The method was immunoSEQ multiplex PCR; TCRdb's version includes in-frame clones alone and lacks a portion of them. The profile shows roughly 86,000 clones, over 70% of them singletons. The sequencing sample was made of PBMCs. The TCR originated in a man in his forties or fifties in good health and CMV-seropositive. The chain uses TRBV19 and TRBJ2-7, with 14 bases matching TRBD2. The CDR3 sequence is CASSIEATSGGVYYEQYF. The CDR3 DNA follows: TGTGCCAGTAGTATAGAAGCGACTAGCGGGGGGGTATACTACGAGCAGTACTTC. Variable domain in full (rest from reference TRBV19 and TRBJ2-7): DGGITQSPKYLFRKEGQNVTLSCEQNLNHDAMYWYRQDPGQGLRLIYYSQIVNDFQKGDIAEGYSVSREKKESFPLTVTSAQKNPTAFYLCASSIEATSGGVYYEQYFGPGTRLTVT.